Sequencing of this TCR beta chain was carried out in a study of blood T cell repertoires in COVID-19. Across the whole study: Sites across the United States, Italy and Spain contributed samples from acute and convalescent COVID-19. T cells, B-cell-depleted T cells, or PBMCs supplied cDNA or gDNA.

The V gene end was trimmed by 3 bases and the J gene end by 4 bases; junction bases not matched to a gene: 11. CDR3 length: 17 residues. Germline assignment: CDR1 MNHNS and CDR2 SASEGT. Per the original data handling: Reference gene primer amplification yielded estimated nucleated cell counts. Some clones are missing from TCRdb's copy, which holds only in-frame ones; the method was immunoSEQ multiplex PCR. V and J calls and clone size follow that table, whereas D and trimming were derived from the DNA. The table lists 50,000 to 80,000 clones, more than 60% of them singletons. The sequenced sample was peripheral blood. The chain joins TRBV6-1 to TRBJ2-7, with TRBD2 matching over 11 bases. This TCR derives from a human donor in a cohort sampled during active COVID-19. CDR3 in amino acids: CASSESSGGAGRYEQYF. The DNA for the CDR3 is TGTGCCAGCAGTGAGAGTAGCGGGGGGGCCGGCCGGTACGAGCAGTACTTC.